These 25 T cell receptor beta chains share one sample of origin, sequenced in a study of post-analysis software for immune sequencing data. Unique molecular identifiers featured in each of the TCR beta cDNA libraries. MiXCR, applied by TCRdb to the PCR reads, yields one record per CDR3 protein. The sample records roughly 620,000 distinct CDR3 sequences, 40% to 50% being singletons. The antigens for these receptors are not known. Study outcomes and limitations: The study found TRBV5-6, TRBV5-1 and TRBV20-1 among about five TRBV segments more frequent in patients than controls.

Material for sequencing was blood. The origin of the receptors is a girl aged 5-17 years with multiple sclerosis.

The V call is TRBV7-2, the J call TRBJ2-1; D gene uncertain. The ends were cut back, 6 bases at V and 8 bases at J, with 8 bases in the middle. Per germline, CDR1 SGHTA and CDR2 FQGNSA. The CDR3 sequence is 11 residues long. CDR3 loop: CASRGFDEQFF. In nucleotides, the CDR3 is TGTGCCAGCAGGGGGTTCGATGAGCAGTTCTTC. Filled out from reference TRBV7-2 and TRBJ2-1, the complete variable domain reads GAGVSQSPSNKVTEKGKDVELRCDPISGHTALYWYRQSLGQGLEFLIYFQGNSAPDKSGLPSDRFSAERTGGSVSTLTIQRTQQEDSAVYLCASRGFDEQFFGPGTRLTVL.

This rearrangement joins TRBV4-1 to TRBJ1-2; D remains unclear. The CDR3 runs to 12 residues. Germline CDR1 and CDR2: MGHRA and YSYEKL. Trimming stripped 0 bases from V and 8 bases from J, with 7 bases between. The CDR3 coding sequence is TGCGCCAGCAGCCAAGATTCGACAGGCTACACCTTC. Protein: CASSQDSTGYTF.

The chain employs TRBV12-3 or TRBV12-4 and TRBJ2-5; D is possibly TRBD2 (5 bases). The CDR3 is 14 amino acids. The ends were cut back, 6 bases at V and 5 bases at J, with 16 bases in the middle. CDR3 in DNA: TGTGCCAGCAGCCCATGGACTGAGAGGGAGACCCAGTACTTC. This sequence encodes CASSPWTERETQYF.

The rearrangement uses TRBV24-1 and TRBJ2-1; D possibly corresponds to TRBD1 (5 bases). The CDR3 is 13 amino acids. Per germline, CDR1 KGHDR and CDR2 SFDVKD. With 2 bases removed from V and 9 bases from J, the gap between germline ends came to 10 bases. The CDR3 sequence is CATSDSTVTEQFF. The CDR3 DNA reads TGTGCCACCAGTGATTCGACAGTCACTGAGCAGTTCTTC.

The chain combines TRBV29-1 with TRBJ2-1, with 7 positions matching TRBD2. The V segment lost 4 bases and the J segment 5 bases; nucleotides outside the gene matches: 11. Germline values: CDR1 SQVTM, CDR2 ANQGSEA. There are 15 residues in the CDR3. The CDR3 DNA reads TGCAGCGTTGGGGAAGCGGGGTACCTCCACAATGAGCAGTTCTTC. Amino acid sequence: CSVGEAGYLHNEQFF.

The chain couples TRBV5-1 to TRBJ2-7; D is possibly TRBD2 (5 bases). The V end lost 4 bases, the J end lost 7 bases, and 12 bases lay between the germline ends. CDR3 length: 12 amino acids. The germline CDR1 and CDR2 sequences are SGHRS and YFSETQ. The CDR3 coding sequence is TGCGCCAGCAGCCGATGGACTGGAGAGCAGTACTTC. It translates to CASSRWTGEQYF.

The table lists this clonotype with a count of one. This chain uses TRBV5-4 with TRBJ2-1; maybe TRBD1 (6 bases). Germline V gene data show CDR1 as SGHNT and CDR2 as YYREEE (reference sequence). Trimming left V 4 bases short and J 3 bases short, with 14 bases between. The CDR3 runs 15 residues. This CDR3 reads CASSQWGPNYNEQFF. The CDR3 region has the DNA TGTGCCAGCAGCCAATGGGGGCCGAACTACAATGAGCAGTTCTTC.

This chain connects TRBV13 to TRBJ1-6, with TRBD1 as a possible D gene (6 bases). With 5 bases removed from V and 7 bases from J, the gap between germline ends came to 12 bases. CDR1 is PRHDT, CDR2 FYEKMQ, per germline (reference sequence). The CDR3 totals 14 residues. CDR3 in DNA: TGTGCCAGCAGCCCGCAGGGGACCAATTCACCCCTCCACTTT. Encoded protein: CASSPQGTNSPLHF.

This clonotype occurred a few times. This chain joins TRBV4-1 and TRBJ2-5; D may be TRBD2 (5 bases). Trimming shortened V by 4 bases and J by 2 bases, and 14 bases separated the two germline ends. The germline V gene has CDR1 MGHRA and CDR2 YSYEKL. This CDR3 is built from 15 residues. The CDR3 loop is CASSRIRGLQETQYF. The DNA of the CDR3 is TGCGCCAGCAGCCGTATACGGGGATTACAAGAGACCCAGTACTTC.

This clonotype was counted between two and nine times. The gene calls are TRBV12-3 or TRBV12-4 and TRBJ2-3; maybe TRBD2 (6 bases). The CDR3 is 16 residues long. The V end was cut by 3 bases, the J end by 0 bases, with 13 bases between. CDR3 region: CASSFELAPSTDTQYF. CDR3 nucleotide sequence: TGTGCCAGCAGTTTTGAACTAGCTCCTAGCACAGATACGCAGTATTTT.

This clonotype was picked up a small number of times. This chain links TRBV4-1 with TRBJ2-3; D unresolved. The CDR3 extends over 16 amino acids. Germline V gene sequence: CDR1 MGHRA, CDR2 YSYEKL. The V gene lost 4 bases and the J gene lost 5 bases, with 19 bases spanning the gap. The CDR3 nucleotides are TGCGCCAGCAGCCCTATAGGGAAGAGGATGGGAGATACGCAGTATTTT. It encodes CASSPIGKRMGDTQYF.

The table lists this clonotype with a few counts. This chain links TRBV5-1 with TRBJ2-1; TRBD2 might be the D (7 bases). Looked up from germline, CDR1 is SGHRS and CDR2 is YFSETQ. Trimming stripped 5 bases from V and 5 bases from J, with 11 bases between. The CDR3 is 13 residues long. CDR3 protein: CASRGGVHNEQFF. In nucleotides, the CDR3 is TGCGCCAGCAGAGGGGGGGTCCACAATGAGCAGTTCTTC.

This clonotype was detected only a few times. V is TRBV7-2 and J is TRBJ2-5; the match to TRBD2 covers 15 bases. CDR1 and CDR2 (germline): SGHTA, FQGNSA. V trimming: 3 bases; J trimming: 4 bases; junction bases outside the gene matches: 6. This CDR3 comprises 17 residues. The CDR3 here is CASSFGLAGGPGETQYF. The CDR3 DNA reads as TGTGCCAGCAGCTTTGGACTAGCGGGAGGGCCAGGAGAGACCCAGTACTTC.

This clonotype was recorded at least ten times. The gene calls are TRBV12-3 or TRBV12-4 and TRBJ2-5; no clear D gene. CDR3 length: 11 amino acids. The V and J ends lost 6 bases and 5 bases respectively, with 7 bases between them. The CDR3 nucleotides read TGTGCCAGCAGCTTATCGGAGACCCAGTACTTC. Amino acids: CASSLSETQYF.

The chain joins TRBV7-8 to TRBJ2-7; D unresolved. This CDR3 comprises 14 residues. Looked up from germline, CDR1 is SGHVS and CDR2 is FQNEAQ. V was pared by 1 base and J by 3 bases, with 10 bases between. Written as DNA, the CDR3 is TGTGCCAGCAGCTTAGTATCGGAGTTCTACGAGCAGTACTTC. Its protein product is CASSLVSEFYEQYF.

This clonotype was observed a handful of times. The CDR3 region has the DNA TGCAGCGCCGGGACTAGGAGCACAGATACGCAGTATTTT. Translated, it gives CSAGTRSTDTQYF. The J gene is TRBJ2-3, the V gene TRBV29-1; TRBD2 matches at 8 bases. This CDR3 region has 13 residues. The junction had 3 bases not matched to a gene; V was cut back by 7 bases and J by 0 bases. Germline CDR1 is SQVTM and CDR2 is ANQGSEA.

The chain combines TRBV7-9 with TRBJ1-2; no clear D. In germline, CDR1 is SEHNR, CDR2 FQNEAQ (reference sequence). CDR3 length: 13 amino acids. V was clipped by 4 bases and J by 6 bases, with 12 bases between them. The CDR3 is CASSSSRGNGYTF. CDR3 nucleotides: TGTGCCAGCAGCTCCTCGCGCGGCAATGGCTACACCTTC. Based on the CDR3 plus reference TRBV7-9 and TRBJ1-2, the full variable domain is DTGVSQNPRHKITKRGQNVTFRCDPISEHNRLYWYRQTLGQGPEFLTYFQNEAQLEKSRLLSDRFSAERPKGSFSTLEIQRTEQGDSAMYLCASSSSRGNGYTFGSGTRLTVV.

The J gene is TRBJ2-1, the V gene TRBV6-6; D gene uncertain. Per the germline V gene, CDR1 is MNHNY and CDR2 is SVGAGI (reference sequence). The CDR3 loop spans 11 amino acids. Trimming removed 4 bases at V and 7 bases at J, with 5 bases between. The CDR3 DNA is TGTGCCAGCAGTTCGACGAATGAGCAGTTCTTC. Amino acids: CASSSTNEQFF.

The rearrangement joins TRBV24-1 to TRBJ2-3; TRBD1 might be the D (6 bases). In germline, CDR1 is KGHDR, CDR2 SFDVKD. Trimming stripped 5 bases from V and 0 bases from J, with 8 bases between. The CDR3 contains 14 residues. In DNA form, the CDR3 reads TGTGCCACCAGTGGGGACATGAGCACAGATACGCAGTATTTT. Its protein is CATSGDMSTDTQYF.

A single count supports this clonotype. The chain uses TRBV11-1 and TRBJ2-5, with 11 positions matching TRBD2. Per germline, CDR1 SGHAT and CDR2 FQDESV (reference sequence). The V and J ends lost 6 bases and 5 bases, in that order; junction bases with no gene match: 5. The CDR3 is 14 residues long. In DNA form, the CDR3 reads TGTGCCAGCAGAAGGACTAGCGGGCACGAGACCCAGTACTTC. Translation gives CASRRTSGHETQYF. The variable domain in full, with the rest retrieved from reference TRBV11-1 and TRBJ2-5, is EAEVAQSPRYKITEKSQAVAFWCDPISGHATLYWYRQILGQGPELLVQFQDESVVDDSQLPKDRFSAERLKGVDSTLKIQPAELGDSAMYLCASRRTSGHETQYFGPGTRLLVL.

This clonotype was picked up a small number of times. The chain has TRBV5-4 and TRBJ2-1, with TRBD1 identical over 10 bases. Germline CDR1 is SGHNT and CDR2 is YYREEE (reference sequence). The ends lost 1 base at V and 7 bases at J; junction bases unmatched: 8. The CDR3 consists of 16 residues. The CDR3 DNA sequence: TGTGCCAGCAGCTTGAAGACAGGGGGCGCACGGAATGAGCAGTTCTTC. As protein: CASSLKTGGARNEQFF.

V is TRBV29-1 and J is TRBJ2-4; unclear D gene. Germline CDR1 is SQVTM and CDR2 is ANQGSEA. The V end was cut by 5 bases, the J end by 5 bases, with 16 bases between. The CDR3 runs 14 residues. The CDR3 spells CSVLILESENIQYF. Written as DNA, the CDR3 is TGCAGCGTTCTCATACTCGAGTCGGAAAACATTCAGTACTTC.

In this sample, this clonotype turned up once. V gene TRBV20-1 combines with J gene TRBJ2-5, with 14 bases lining up with TRBD2. CDR3 length equals 16 residues. Germline CDR1 reads DFQATT; CDR2 reads SNEGSKA (reference sequence). After removal of 3 bases from V and 0 bases from J, the junction contained 3 bases not matched to a gene. The CDR3 here is CSARGLAGVHQETQYF. The CDR3, as DNA: TGCAGTGCTAGGGGACTAGCGGGAGTTCACCAAGAGACCCAGTACTTC.

This clonotype has just a few counts. This chain uses TRBV3-1 with TRBJ2-1; the D is unclear. V lost 0 bases and J lost 3, with 9 bases in between. There are 15 residues in the CDR3. Germline CDR1 and CDR2: LGHDT and YNNKEL (reference sequence). The CDR3 DNA sequence: TGTGCCAGCAGCCAAGATATGAGGTTCTACAATGAGCAGTTCTTC. This sequence encodes CASSQDMRFYNEQFF.

CDR3 DNA sequence: TGCGCCAGCAGCCAAGCGGGGCAGCCCAATCAGCCCCAGCATTTT. It encodes CASSQAGQPNQPQHF. This chain joins TRBV4-1 and TRBJ1-5; weak D call: TRBD1 (5 bases). V lost 1 base to trimming and J lost 3 bases, with 10 bases between them. The CDR3 covers 15 residues. Germline assignment: CDR1 MGHRA and CDR2 YSYEKL.